This entry features one T cell receptor beta chain sequence. The data stem from a study of cytotoxic CD8 clonotypes in ibrutinib-treated CLL. Data came from immunoSEQ multiplex PCR; TCRdb stores just in-frame clones and leaves some out. The sample holds around 310,000 clones, about 80% seen once. Germline-derived CDR1 and CDR2 are SGDLS and YYNGEE. This CDR3 comprises 12 residues. V was clipped by 4 bases and J by 7 bases, with 9 bases between them. The clonotype comes from a human donor with chronic lymphocytic leukemia. Source: PBMCs, taken before ibrutinib treatment. The chain carries TRBV9 and TRBJ2-1; D uncertain. DNA of the CDR3: TGTGCCAGCAGCCTGACTGAAAATGAGCAGTTCTTC. Protein product: CASSLTENEQFF.